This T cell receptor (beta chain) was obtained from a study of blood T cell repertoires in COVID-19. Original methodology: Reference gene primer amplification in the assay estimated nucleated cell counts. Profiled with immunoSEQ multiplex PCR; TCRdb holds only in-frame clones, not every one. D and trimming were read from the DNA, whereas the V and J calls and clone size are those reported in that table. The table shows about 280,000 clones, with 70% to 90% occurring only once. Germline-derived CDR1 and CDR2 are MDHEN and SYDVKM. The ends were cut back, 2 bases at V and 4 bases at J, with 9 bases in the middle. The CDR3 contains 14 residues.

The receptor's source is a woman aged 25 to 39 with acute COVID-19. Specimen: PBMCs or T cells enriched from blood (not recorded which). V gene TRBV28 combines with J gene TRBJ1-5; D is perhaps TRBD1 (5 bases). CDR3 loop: CASSLIGGNQPQHF. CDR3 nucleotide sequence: TGTGCCAGCAGTTTAATTGGGGGGAATCAGCCCCAGCATTTT.